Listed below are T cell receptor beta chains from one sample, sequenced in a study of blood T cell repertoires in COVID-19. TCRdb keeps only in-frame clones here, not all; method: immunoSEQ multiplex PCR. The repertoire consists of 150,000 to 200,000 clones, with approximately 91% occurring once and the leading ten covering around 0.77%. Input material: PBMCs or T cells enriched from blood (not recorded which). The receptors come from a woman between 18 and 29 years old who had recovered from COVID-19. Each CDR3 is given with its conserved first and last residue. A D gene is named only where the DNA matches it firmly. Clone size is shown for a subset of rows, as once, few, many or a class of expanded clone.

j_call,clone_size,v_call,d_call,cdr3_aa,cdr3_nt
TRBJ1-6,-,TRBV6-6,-,CASTTSEASPLHF,TGTGCCAGCACCACTTCGGAGGCTTCACCCCTCCACTTT
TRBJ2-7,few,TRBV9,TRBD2,CASSASASSGSYEQYF,TGTGCCAGCAGCGCGAGCGCGTCTAGCGGCTCCTACGAGCAGTACTTC
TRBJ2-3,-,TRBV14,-,CASSQDHVTRISLSTDTQYF,TGTGCCAGCAGCCAAGATCACGTGACTAGAATATCGCTGAGCACAGATACGCAGTATTTT
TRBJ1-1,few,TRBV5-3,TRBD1,CARSPGHNRGRKTEAFF,TGTGCCAGAAGCCCCGGACACAACAGGGGGCGGAAGACTGAAGCTTTCTTT
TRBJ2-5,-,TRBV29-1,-,CSVMGGSYETQYF,TGCAGCGTTATGGGCGGGTCTTACGAGACCCAGTACTTC
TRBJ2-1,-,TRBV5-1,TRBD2,CASATLADNEQFF,TGCGCCAGTGCTACGCTAGCGGACAATGAGCAGTTCTTC
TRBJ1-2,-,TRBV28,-,CASRTTVYGYTF,TGTGCCAGCAGAACTACGGTCTATGGCTACACCTTC
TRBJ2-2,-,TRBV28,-,CASSLSNTGELFF,TGTGCCAGCAGTCTCTCGAACACCGGGGAGCTGTTTTTT
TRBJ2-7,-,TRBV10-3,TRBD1,CAISGGQSYEQYF,TGTGCCATCAGTGGGGGACAGAGCTACGAGCAGTACTTC
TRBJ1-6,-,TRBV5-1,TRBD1,CASSGGTGISPLHF,TGCGCCAGCAGCGGCGGGACAGGGATTTCACCCCTCCACTTT
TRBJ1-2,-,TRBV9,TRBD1,CASSADRGLSYGYTF,TGTGCCAGCAGCGCCGACAGGGGGCTGAGCTATGGCTACACCTTC
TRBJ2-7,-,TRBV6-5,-,CASSYHIVGGYEQYF,TGTGCCAGCAGTTACCATATCGTGGGGGGCTACGAGCAGTACTTC
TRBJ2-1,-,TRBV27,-,CASSWQGSWSEQFF,TGTGCCAGCAGTTGGCAGGGAAGTTGGAGTGAGCAGTTCTTC
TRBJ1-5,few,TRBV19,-,CASSTQPRRGYSNQPQHF,TGTGCCAGTAGTACCCAACCCCGGCGGGGGTATAGCAATCAGCCCCAGCATTTT
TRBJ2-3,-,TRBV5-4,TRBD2,CASSLFIRTSRTDTQYF,TGTGCCAGCAGCTTGTTTATAAGGACTAGCCGCACAGATACGCAGTATTTT
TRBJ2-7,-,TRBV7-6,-,CASSSPGRCPSYEQYF,TGTGCCAGCAGCTCCCCCGGCAGGTGCCCCAGCTACGAGCAGTACTTC
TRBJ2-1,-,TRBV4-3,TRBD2,CASSQGLAGVEQFF,TGCGCCAGCAGCCAAGGGCTAGCGGGAGTGGAGCAGTTCTTC
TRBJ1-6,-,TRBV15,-,CATSRVRGSSYNSPLHF,TGTGCCACCAGCAGAGTTAGGGGCAGCTCCTATAATTCACCCCTCCACTTT
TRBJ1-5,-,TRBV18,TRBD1,CASSSTGQGNQPQHF,TGTGCCAGCTCGTCCACGGGACAGGGTAATCAGCCCCAGCATTTT
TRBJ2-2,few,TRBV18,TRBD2,CASSPFGTSGRVSGTGELFF,TGTGCCAGCTCACCATTCGGGACTAGCGGGAGGGTCTCGGGCACCGGGGAGCTGTTTTTT
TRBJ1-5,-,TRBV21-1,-,CASSTNRDRGRRQPQHF,TGTGCCAGCAGCACAAACCGGGACAGGGGGCGCCGTCAGCCCCAGCATTTT
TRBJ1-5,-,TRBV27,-,CASSHSNQPQHF,TGTGCCAGCAGTCATAGCAATCAGCCCCAGCATTTT
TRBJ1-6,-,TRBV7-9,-,CASSLEAPGNSPLHF,TGTGCCAGCAGCTTAGAAGCCCCGGGAAATTCACCCCTCCACTTT
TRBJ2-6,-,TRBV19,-,CASSHSGANVLTF,TGTGCCAGTAGTCACTCTGGGGCCAACGTCCTGACTTTC
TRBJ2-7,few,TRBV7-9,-,CASTKKGQFWLGGEQYF,TGTGCCAGCACCAAGAAGGGACAGTTCTGGCTGGGAGGTGAGCAGTACTTC
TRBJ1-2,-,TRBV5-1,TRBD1,CASSSSLGQGNYGYTF,TGCGCCAGCAGCTCGTCTTTGGGACAGGGAAACTATGGCTACACCTTC
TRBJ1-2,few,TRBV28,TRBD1,CASSPPGQGHGYTF,TGTGCCAGCAGCCCACCGGGACAGGGTCACGGCTACACCTTC
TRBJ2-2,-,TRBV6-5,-,CASSRGGDTGELFF,TGTGCCAGCAGCCGAGGGGGGGACACCGGGGAGCTGTTTTTT
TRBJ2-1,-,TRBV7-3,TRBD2,CASSRLAGSYNEQFF,TGTGCCAGCAGCCGACTAGCGGGATCCTACAATGAGCAGTTCTTC
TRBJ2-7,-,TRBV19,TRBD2,CASSGGTSGSYEQYF,TGTGCCAGTAGTGGCGGGACTAGCGGATCCTACGAGCAGTACTTC
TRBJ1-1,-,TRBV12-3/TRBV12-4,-,CASSLGGGEAFF,TGTGCCAGCAGTTTAGGGGGAGGGGAAGCTTTCTTT
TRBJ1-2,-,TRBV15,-,CATSRDPQARYGYTF,TGTGCCACCAGCAGAGATCCACAGGCTCGGTATGGCTACACCTTC
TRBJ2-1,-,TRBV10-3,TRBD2,CAISAAGGLSNEQFF,TGTGCCATCAGTGCAGCGGGAGGGCTTAGCAATGAGCAGTTCTTC
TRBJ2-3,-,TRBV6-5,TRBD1,CAVDRGKLTDTQYF,TGTGCCGTAGACAGGGGAAAGTTGACAGATACGCAGTATTTT
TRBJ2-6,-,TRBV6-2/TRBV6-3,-,CASSYRGAGANVLTF,TGTGCCAGCAGTTACAGGGGCGCTGGGGCCAACGTCCTGACTTTC
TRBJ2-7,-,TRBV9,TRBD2,CASSPRLAGYEQYF,TGTGCCAGCAGCCCGCGACTAGCGGGATACGAGCAGTACTTC
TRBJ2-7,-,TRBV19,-,CASSHDSRRSYEQYF,TGTGCCAGTAGCCATGACAGTCGGCGCTCCTACGAGCAGTACTTC
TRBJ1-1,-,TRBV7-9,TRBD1,CASSGQGAFGGAFF,TGTGCCAGCAGCGGACAGGGGGCTTTCGGTGGAGCTTTCTTT
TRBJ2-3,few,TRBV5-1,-,CASSLARATDTQYF,TGCGCCAGCAGCTTGGCGCGGGCCACAGATACGCAGTATTTT
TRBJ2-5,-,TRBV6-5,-,CASSHEGTQYF,TGTGCCAGCAGCCACGAGGGGACCCAGTACTTC
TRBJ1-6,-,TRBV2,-,CASLPGGNSPLHF,TGTGCCAGCCTCCCAGGCGGGAATTCACCCCTCCACTTT
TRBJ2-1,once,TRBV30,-,CAWSVSEAEQFF,TGTGCCTGGAGTGTTTCGGAGGCTGAGCAGTTCTTC
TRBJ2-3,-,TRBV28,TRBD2,CASSLFFSGRGPALADTQYF,TGTGCCAGCAGTTTATTCTTTAGCGGGAGAGGCCCAGCCCTTGCAGATACGCAGTATTTT
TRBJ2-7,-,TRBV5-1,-,CASGSGRSGEQYF,TGCGCCAGCGGTTCTGGCAGGTCCGGCGAGCAGTACTTC
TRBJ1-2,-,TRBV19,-,CASGRDFYGYTF,TGTGCCAGCGGACGGGACTTCTATGGCTACACCTTC
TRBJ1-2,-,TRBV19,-,CASSIDQGQTLFYGYTF,TGTGCCAGTAGTATAGATCAGGGACAAACCCTTTTCTATGGCTACACCTTC
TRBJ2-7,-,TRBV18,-,CASSRDTSSYEQYF,TGTGCCAGCTCACGTGACACGTCGTCCTACGAGCAGTACTTC
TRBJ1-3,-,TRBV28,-,CASSLLNSGNTIYF,TGTGCCAGCAGCCTCCTTAACTCTGGAAACACCATATATTTT